This T cell receptor beta chain comes out of a study of cytomegalovirus exposure and HLA in healthy donors. Whole-study context: Samples from HLA-typed donors yielded approximately 80 million unique TCRs in an early data release. Whole-study findings and limits: A classifier reportedly called cytomegalovirus status with high sensitivity and specificity.

Researchers ran the PCR with 60 Vbeta and 13 Jbeta primers. Using immunoSEQ multiplex PCR, the repertoire was profiled, and TCRdb retains in-frame clones only, with some absent. The sample consists of some 150,000 clones, 80% to 85% of them appearing once. These donors counted as nominally healthy when sampled, but unrecorded immune exposures were likely. V lost 2 bases to trimming and J lost 2 bases, with 10 bases between them. Looked up from germline, CDR1 is LNHDA and CDR2 is SQIVND (reference sequence). This CDR3 is built from 14 residues. Comment on this clone: Its antigen is not known.

The TCR originated in a woman younger than 45 in good health and CMV-seronegative. Material: PBMCs. This chain connects TRBV19 to TRBJ2-7, with D perhaps matching TRBD1 (5 bases). The CDR3 coding sequence is TGTGCCAGTAGTATATACTCAGGGACCTACGAGCAGTACTTC. As protein: CASSIYSGTYEQYF. The full variable domain, completed using reference TRBV19 and TRBJ2-7, is DGGITQSPKYLFRKEGQNVTLSCEQNLNHDAMYWYRQDPGQGLRLIYYSQIVNDFQKGDIAEGYSVSREKKESFPLTVTSAQKNPTAFYLCASSIYSGTYEQYFGPGTRLTVT.